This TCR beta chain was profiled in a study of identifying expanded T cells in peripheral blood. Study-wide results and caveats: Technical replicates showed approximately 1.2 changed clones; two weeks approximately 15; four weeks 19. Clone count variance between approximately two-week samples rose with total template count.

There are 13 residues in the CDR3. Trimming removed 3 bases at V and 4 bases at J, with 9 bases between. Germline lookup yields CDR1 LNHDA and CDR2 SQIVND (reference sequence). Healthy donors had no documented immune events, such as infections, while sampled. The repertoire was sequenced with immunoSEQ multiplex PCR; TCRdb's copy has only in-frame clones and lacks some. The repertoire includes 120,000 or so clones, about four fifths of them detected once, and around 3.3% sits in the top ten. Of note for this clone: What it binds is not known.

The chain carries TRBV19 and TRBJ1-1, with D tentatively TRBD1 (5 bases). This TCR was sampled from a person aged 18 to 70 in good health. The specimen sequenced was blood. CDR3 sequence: CASSIGGFTEAFF. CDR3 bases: TGTGCCAGTAGTATTGGGGGGTTCACTGAAGCTTTCTTT.